The 21 T cell receptor beta chains below all came from one sample that was sequenced in a study of Ad26.COV2.S vaccination and SARS-CoV-2 variants. The treatment is: 19 received Ad26.COV2.S at low or high dose, single or two shots; a few received placebo; per-sample allocation not given. At day 63 after the first vaccine or placebo injection, samples were drawn. The data were produced by immunoSEQ multiplex PCR, yet TCRdb's version contains in-frame clones alone and is incomplete. Altogether 440,000 or so clones are present, 80% to 90% being singletons, with the ten largest covering 1.5% to 2%. Sequences were derived from peripheral blood, sampled in a trial of Ad26.COV2.S vaccine versus placebo. All receptors come from a person between 18 and 65 years old who received the Ad26.COV2.S COVID-19 vaccine or a placebo.

The chain recombines TRBV5-4 with TRBJ2-3; 10 bases fit TRBD1. Losses at the gene ends were 0 bases for V and 6 bases for J; bases not matched to a gene: 4. The CDR3 runs 15 residues. CDR1 is SGHNT, CDR2 YYREEE, per germline (reference sequence). CDR3 residues: CASSLGRTGGDTQYF. The CDR3 DNA is TGTGCCAGCAGCTTGGGACGGACAGGGGGTGATACGCAGTATTTT.

The chain combines TRBV15 with TRBJ2-7, with 14 bases aligning to TRBD2. Germline CDR1 reads LNHNV; CDR2 reads YYDKDF (reference sequence). V lost 1 base and J lost 2; bases outside the gene matches: 7. The CDR3 has 18 amino acids. CDR3 in amino acids: CATSRAGLAGAGAYEQYF. The CDR3 DNA reads as TGTGCCACCAGCAGAGCGGGACTAGCGGGAGCTGGGGCCTACGAGCAGTACTTC.

This rearrangement joins TRBV11-2 to TRBJ1-1; unclear D gene. V shed 3 bases and J shed 4 bases, with 18 bases lying between them. Germline assignment: CDR1 SGHAT and CDR2 FQNNGV. The CDR3 consists of 16 residues. The CDR3 nucleotides are TGTGCCAGCAGCTTTTTGGCGGTCGGGCGCTTCACTGAAGCTTTCTTT. Protein: CASSFLAVGRFTEAFF.

This clone is a singleton in its sample. The CDR3 DNA reads as TGCGCCAGCAGCCCCGGCGGGACAGGCACCTACGAGCAGTACTTC. It is translated as CASSPGGTGTYEQYF. V is TRBV5-1 and J is TRBJ2-7; 8 positions match TRBD1. This CDR3 is 15 amino acids long. Germline lookup yields CDR1 SGHRS and CDR2 YFSETQ. V shed 4 bases, J shed 2 bases, and the junction held 8 bases outside the gene matches.

V is TRBV25-1 and J is TRBJ1-2; D unclear. The CDR3 totals 14 residues. Germline CDR1 reads MGHDK; CDR2 reads SYGVNS. The V end lost 2 bases, the J end lost 5 bases, and 12 bases lay between the germline ends. CDR3 in amino acids: CASSEKLTTYGYTF. The CDR3 DNA is TGTGCCAGCAGTGAAAAGTTAACAACATATGGCTACACCTTC.

The chain uses TRBV2 and TRBJ2-3; the match to TRBD2 covers 7 bases. This CDR3 contains 14 residues. With 6 bases clipped from V and 1 base from J, the junction kept 4 bases outside the gene matches. CDR1 and CDR2 from the germline V gene are SNHLY and FYNNEI. This CDR3 is CASRGAGGTDTQYF. The CDR3, as DNA: TGTGCCAGCAGAGGGGCGGGGGGCACAGATACGCAGTATTTT.

The chain has TRBV12-5 and TRBJ1-5; 7 positions match TRBD1. V was clipped by 4 bases and J by 4 bases; unmatched bases: 1. This CDR3 region has 13 residues. Looked up from germline, CDR1 is LGHNT and CDR2 is FRNRAP. The chain's CDR3 is CASGSGGNQPQHF. The CDR3 region has the DNA TGTGCTAGTGGTTCAGGGGGTAATCAGCCCCAGCATTTT. The variable domain in full, with the rest retrieved from reference TRBV12-5 and TRBJ1-5, is DARVTQTPRHKVTEMGQEVTMRCQPILGHNTVFWYRQTMMQGLELLAYFRNRAPLDDSGMPKDRFSAEMPDATLATLKIQPSEPRDSAVYFCASGSGGNQPQHFGDGTRLSIL.

This rearrangement joins TRBV19 to TRBJ1-5; 8 nucleotides agree with TRBD1. The CDR3 is made up of 17 amino acids. Germline lookup yields CDR1 LNHDA and CDR2 SQIVND (reference sequence). The junction had 16 bases not matched to a gene; V was cut back by 7 bases and J by 5 bases. The CDR3 coding sequence is TGTGCCAGTACCTTAATCGGTGGACAGGGTTGGTATCAGCCCCAGCATTTT. Translated: CASTLIGGQGWYQPQHF.

CDR3 coding DNA: TGTGCCAGCAGGACTAGCGGGACCTTTAACAATGAGCAGTTCTTC. This translates into CASRTSGTFNNEQFF. The chain carries TRBV28 and TRBJ2-1, with 11 positions matching TRBD2. J was trimmed by 5 bases and V by 6 bases; bases with no gene match: 6. The CDR3 consists of 15 residues. Germline assignment: CDR1 MDHEN and CDR2 SYDVKM.

The chain has TRBV2 and TRBJ1-1; TRBD1 matches 7 bases. Looked up from germline, CDR1 is SNHLY and CDR2 is FYNNEI. Unmatched junction bases numbered 11, after V lost 7 bases and J lost 3 bases. CDR3 length: 15 residues. In DNA, the CDR3 is TGTGCCAGCAACCGACAGGGCGGGGTGTACACTGAAGCTTTCTTT. Residues: CASNRQGGVYTEAFF.

The J gene is TRBJ2-7, the V gene TRBV11-2; 7 bases are a match to TRBD2. The J segment lost 3 bases and the V segment lost 2 bases, leaving 4 bases of the junction unmatched. CDR1 and CDR2 (germline): SGHAT, FQNNGV. The CDR3 contains 14 residues. The CDR3 bases are TGTGCCAGCAGCTTATACCGGGGGGACTACGAGCAGTACTTC. Its translation is CASSLYRGDYEQYF.

The chain uses TRBV7-2 and TRBJ1-2, with D unclear. The V gene lost 2 bases and the J gene lost 8 bases, with 12 bases spanning the gap. CDR1 is SGHTA and CDR2 is FQGNSA in the germline V gene. The CDR3 is made up of 13 amino acids. The CDR3 DNA sequence: TGTGCCAGCAGCTTAATAGGTCAGAGGGGCTACACCTTC. It specifies CASSLIGQRGYTF.

The chain employs TRBV6-5 and TRBJ2-6; TRBD2 might be the D (5 bases). V gave up 2 bases and J gave up 2 bases, with 7 bases separating them. Germline V gene sequence: CDR1 MNHEY, CDR2 SVGAGI. The CDR3 runs 15 residues. CDR3 region: CASSYTGTGANVLTF. In DNA form, the CDR3 reads TGTGCCAGCAGTTACACCGGGACTGGGGCCAACGTCCTGACTTTC.

The chain combines TRBV27 with TRBJ2-5, with D perhaps TRBD2 (6 bases). The germline CDR1 and CDR2 sequences are MNHEY and SMNVEV (reference sequence). The CDR3 has 13 amino acids. The V and J ends lost 6 bases and 3 bases respectively, with 11 bases between them. For the CDR3, the DNA is TGTGCCAGCAGCCCTCCGGGAGAAGAGACCCAGTACTTC. Protein product: CASSPPGEETQYF.

This rearrangement joins TRBV4-2 to TRBJ2-2, with D unresolved. The ends were cut back, 1 base at V and 5 bases at J, with 8 bases in the middle. Germline V lookup: CDR1 LGHNA, CDR2 YNFKEQ. This CDR3 has 14 amino acids. The CDR3 sequence is CASSQGQETGELFF. DNA of the CDR3: TGTGCCAGCAGCCAAGGGCAGGAGACCGGGGAGCTGTTTTTT.

The chain has TRBV6-1 and TRBJ2-7; weak D call: TRBD1 (6 bases). V was trimmed by 1 base and J by 6 bases, leaving 13 bases between them. The CDR3 runs 14 residues. CDR1 is MNHNS and CDR2 is SASEGT in the germline V gene. DNA of the CDR3: TGTGCCAGCAGTGAAGTTAAGGGGGTCTTCGAGCAGTACTTC. It is translated as CASSEVKGVFEQYF.

The chain links TRBV28 to TRBJ1-2; 7 nucleotides align to TRBD1. V was pared by 5 bases and J by 2 bases, with 5 bases of the junction left unmatched. This CDR3 has 14 amino acids. Germline V gene sequence: CDR1 MDHEN, CDR2 SYDVKM. The CDR3 nucleotides read TGTGCCAGCAGTCGGGACAGACCCAACTATGGCTACACCTTC. Encoded protein: CASSRDRPNYGYTF.

The rearrangement uses TRBV7-9 and TRBJ2-1; 7 bases line up with TRBD2. The V gene's germline CDR1 is SEHNR and CDR2 FQNEAQ (reference sequence). Germline trimming cut 3 bases from V and 10 bases from J; bases unmatched to any gene: 9. The CDR3 runs 14 residues. Written as DNA, the CDR3 is TGTGCCAGCAGCTTTAGCGGGTCGGGGGTCGAGCAGTTCTTC. Protein sequence: CASSFSGSGVEQFF. The whole variable domain, filled in from reference TRBV7-9 and TRBJ2-1, reads DTGVSQNPRHKITKRGQNVTFRCDPISEHNRLYWYRQTLGQGPEFLTYFQNEAQLEKSRLLSDRFSAERPKGSFSTLEIQRTEQGDSAMYLCASSFSGSGVEQFFGPGTRLTVL.

With regard to this clone: This CDR3 is also generated by other DNA sequences in the sample. This sequence joins TRBV11-3 and TRBJ1-1; no definite D call. The CDR3 consists of 13 residues. Per the germline V gene, CDR1 is SGHNT and CDR2 is YENEEA. Trimming left V 1 base short and J 1 base short, with 4 bases between. Here the CDR3 reads CASSLGGNTEAFF. CDR3 in DNA: TGTGCCAGCAGCTTAGGAGGGAACACTGAAGCTTTCTTT.

The V gene is TRBV4-1, the J gene TRBJ2-5; 7 nucleotides match TRBD1. Germline CDR1 is MGHRA and CDR2 is YSYEKL. This CDR3 is built from 15 residues. Trimming removed 5 bases from V and 0 bases from J; junction bases left unmatched: 6. In nucleotides, the CDR3 is TGCGCCAGCAGCGCCGGTAGGGGGCACCAAGAGACCCAGTACTTC. This gives the protein CASSAGRGHQETQYF.

A few counts support this clone. The gene calls are TRBV19 and TRBJ1-6; TRBD1 matches 8 bases. Germline values: CDR1 LNHDA, CDR2 SQIVND (reference sequence). The CDR3 covers 16 residues. Trimming took 9 bases from V and 7 from J; bases not matched to a gene: 14. CDR3: CASNTPGQGGNSPLHF. In DNA form, the CDR3 reads TGTGCCAGCAACACCCCCGGACAGGGTGGCAATTCACCCCTCCACTTT.